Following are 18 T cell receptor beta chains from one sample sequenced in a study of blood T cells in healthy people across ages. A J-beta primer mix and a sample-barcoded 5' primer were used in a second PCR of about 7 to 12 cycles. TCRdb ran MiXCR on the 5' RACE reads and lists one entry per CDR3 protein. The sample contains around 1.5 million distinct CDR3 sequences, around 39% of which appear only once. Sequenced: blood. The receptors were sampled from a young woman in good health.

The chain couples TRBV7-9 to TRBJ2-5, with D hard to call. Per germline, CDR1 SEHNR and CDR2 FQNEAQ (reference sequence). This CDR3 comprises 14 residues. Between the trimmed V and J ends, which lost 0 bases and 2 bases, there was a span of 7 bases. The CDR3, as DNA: TGTGCCAGCAGCTTAGCGAACTCTCAAGAGACCCAGTACTTC. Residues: CASSLANSQETQYF.

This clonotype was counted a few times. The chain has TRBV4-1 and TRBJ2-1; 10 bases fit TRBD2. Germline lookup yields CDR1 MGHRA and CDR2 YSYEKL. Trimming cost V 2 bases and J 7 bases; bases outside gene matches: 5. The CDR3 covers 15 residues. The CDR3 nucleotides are TGCGCCAGCAGCCAAACTAGCGGGGAAAGAAATGAGCAGTTCTTC. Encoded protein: CASSQTSGERNEQFF.

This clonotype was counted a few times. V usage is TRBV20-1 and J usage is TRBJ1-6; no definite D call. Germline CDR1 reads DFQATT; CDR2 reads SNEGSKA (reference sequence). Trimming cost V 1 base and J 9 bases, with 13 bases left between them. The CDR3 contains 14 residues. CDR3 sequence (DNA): TGCAGTGCTAGAGCCGCAGCCGCCGGTTCACCCCTCCACTTT. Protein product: CSARAAAAGSPLHF.

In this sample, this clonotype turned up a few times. The chain's CDR3 is CSATLDRDIETQYF. CDR3 bases: TGCAGTGCGACTTTGGACAGGGATATTGAGACCCAGTACTTC. The chain employs TRBV20-1 and TRBJ2-5; 8 bases fit TRBD1. The CDR3 runs to 14 residues. The germline V gene has CDR1 DFQATT and CDR2 SNEGSKA (reference sequence). V lost 6 bases, J lost 5 bases, and 11 bases stayed unmatched.

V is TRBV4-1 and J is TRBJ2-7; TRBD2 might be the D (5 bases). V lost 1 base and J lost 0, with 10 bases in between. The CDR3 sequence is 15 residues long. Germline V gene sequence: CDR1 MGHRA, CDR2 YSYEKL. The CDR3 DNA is TGCGCCAGCAGCCAAGGCCCGGGAAGCTCCTACGAGCAGTACTTC. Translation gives CASSQGPGSSYEQYF.

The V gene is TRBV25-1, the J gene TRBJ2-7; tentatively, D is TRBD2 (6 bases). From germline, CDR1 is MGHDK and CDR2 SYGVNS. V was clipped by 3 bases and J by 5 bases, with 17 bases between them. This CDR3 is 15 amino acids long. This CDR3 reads CASSDVAGMFDEQYF. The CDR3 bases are TGTGCCAGCAGTGATGTTGCGGGAATGTTCGACGAGCAGTACTTC.

Here the CDR3 reads CASSYGGAGGVHNEQFF. The CDR3 DNA reads as TGTGCCAGCAGTTACGGGGGAGCGGGAGGAGTCCACAATGAGCAGTTCTTC. The chain links TRBV6-5 to TRBJ2-1; 9 positions agree with TRBD2. Germline CDR1 reads MNHEY; CDR2 reads SVGAGI. The V and J ends lost 2 bases and 5 bases, in that order; junction bases with no gene match: 10. CDR3 length: 17 amino acids.

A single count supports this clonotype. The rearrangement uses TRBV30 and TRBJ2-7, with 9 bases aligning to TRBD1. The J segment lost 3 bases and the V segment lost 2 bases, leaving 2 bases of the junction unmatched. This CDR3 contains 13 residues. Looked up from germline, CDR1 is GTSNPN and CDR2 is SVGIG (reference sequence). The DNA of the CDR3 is TGTGCCTGGAGTAACAGGGGGCTCTACGAGCAGTACTTC. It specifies CAWSNRGLYEQYF.

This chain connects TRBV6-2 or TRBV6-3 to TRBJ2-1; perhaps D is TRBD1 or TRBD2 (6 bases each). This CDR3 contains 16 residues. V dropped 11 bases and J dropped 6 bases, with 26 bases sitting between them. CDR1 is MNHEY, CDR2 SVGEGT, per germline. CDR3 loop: CAGGGTVGSRPNEQFF. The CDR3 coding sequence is TGTGCCGGAGGGGGGACTGTTGGGAGTCGGCCCAATGAGCAGTTCTTC.

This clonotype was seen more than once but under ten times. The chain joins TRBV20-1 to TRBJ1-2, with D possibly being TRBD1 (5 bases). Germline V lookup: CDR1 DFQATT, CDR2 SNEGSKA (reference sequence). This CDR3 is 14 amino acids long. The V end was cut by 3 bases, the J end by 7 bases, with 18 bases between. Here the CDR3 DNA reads TGCAGTGCTAGCACGTGGGGGGTTTTGGCTGGCTACACCTTC. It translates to CSASTWGVLAGYTF.

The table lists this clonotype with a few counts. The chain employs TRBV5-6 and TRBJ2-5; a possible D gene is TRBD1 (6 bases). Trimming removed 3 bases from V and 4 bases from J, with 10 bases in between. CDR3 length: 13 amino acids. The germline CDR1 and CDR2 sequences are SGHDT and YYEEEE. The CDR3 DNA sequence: TGTGCCAGCAGCTGGGGGACACTAGAGACCCAGTACTTC. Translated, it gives CASSWGTLETQYF.

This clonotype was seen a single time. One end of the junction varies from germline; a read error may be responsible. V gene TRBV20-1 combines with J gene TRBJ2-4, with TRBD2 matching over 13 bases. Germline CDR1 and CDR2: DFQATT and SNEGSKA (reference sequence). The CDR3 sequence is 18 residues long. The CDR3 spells CGASGGLAGLGAKNIQYF. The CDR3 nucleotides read TGCGGTGCTTCGGGGGGACTAGCGGGATTGGGGGCCAAAAACATTCAGTACTTC.

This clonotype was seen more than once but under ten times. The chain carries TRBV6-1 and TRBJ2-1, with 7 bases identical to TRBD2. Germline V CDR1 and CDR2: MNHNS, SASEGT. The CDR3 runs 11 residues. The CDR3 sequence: CGGGKGNEQFF. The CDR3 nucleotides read TGTGGGGGAGGGAAGGGCAATGAGCAGTTCTTC.

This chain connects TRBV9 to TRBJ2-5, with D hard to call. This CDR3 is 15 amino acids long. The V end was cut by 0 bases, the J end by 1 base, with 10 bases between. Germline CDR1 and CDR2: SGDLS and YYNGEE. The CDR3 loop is CASSVESRSQETQYF. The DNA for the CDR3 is TGTGCCAGCAGCGTAGAGAGCAGGTCCCAAGAGACCCAGTACTTC.

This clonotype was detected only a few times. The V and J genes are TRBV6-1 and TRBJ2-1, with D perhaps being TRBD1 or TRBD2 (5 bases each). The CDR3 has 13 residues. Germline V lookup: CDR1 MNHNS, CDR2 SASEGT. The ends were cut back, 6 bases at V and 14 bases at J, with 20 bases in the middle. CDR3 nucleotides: TGTGCCAGCAGGGGGGAATCTAGGCCAAGCAAGTTCTTC. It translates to CASRGESRPSKFF.

CDR3 DNA: TGCGCCAGCACCGTAGGACAGGGGACTGAAGCTTTCTTT. Translated, it gives CASTVGQGTEAFF. The V call is TRBV10-1, the J call TRBJ1-1; 9 bases are shared with TRBD1. With V trimmed by 7 bases and J by 5 bases, 5 bases remained unmatched. This CDR3 has 13 amino acids. Germline CDR1 reads WNHNN; CDR2 reads SYGVQD (reference sequence).

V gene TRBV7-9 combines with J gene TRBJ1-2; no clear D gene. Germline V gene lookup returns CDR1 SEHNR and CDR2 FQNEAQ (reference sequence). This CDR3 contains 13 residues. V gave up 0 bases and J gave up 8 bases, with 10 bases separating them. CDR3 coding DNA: TGTGCCAGCAGCTTAGCTAACGAGCGGGGCTACACCTTC. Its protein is CASSLANERGYTF.

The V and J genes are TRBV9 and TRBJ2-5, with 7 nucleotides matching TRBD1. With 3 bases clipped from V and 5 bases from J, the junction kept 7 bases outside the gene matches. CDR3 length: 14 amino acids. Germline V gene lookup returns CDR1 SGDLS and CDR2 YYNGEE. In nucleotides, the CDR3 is TGTGCCAGCAGCGGGTTGGGACAGATTGAGACCCAGTACTTC. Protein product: CASSGLGQIETQYF.